This T cell receptor beta chain was sequenced for a study of T cells after yellow fever vaccination. The CDR3 runs to 14 residues. The germline gives CDR1 SGHKS, CDR2 YYEKEE (reference sequence). V gave up 1 base and J gave up 1 base; unmatched junction bases: 1. For TCR, cDNA came from 5'RACE template switching, which added a universal primer site and UMIs. MiXCR was run by TCRdb on the 5' RACE reads, yielding one entry per CDR3 protein. This sample has 200,000 to 300,000 distinct CDR3 sequences; 6.5% to 7.5% occur once, and the top ten carry around 1%. Whole-study results and caveats: Abundant clonotypes from the bulk population could contaminate FACS-sorted repertoires. Post-booster reappearance was seen for most primary-vaccination clones (around 96% CD4, 80% to 90% CD8).

This clonotype showed up many times. What it binds is not known. V and J are TRBV5-5 and TRBJ1-1; 7 positions agree with TRBD1. The input for sequencing was CD4+ T cells sorted from PBMCs, taken on the day of the yellow fever booster vaccination. This sequence was found in a young man who received the YFV17D yellow fever vaccine. CDR3 bases: TGTGCCAGCAGCTTGACAGGGGAGAACACTGAAGCTTTCTTT. Translation gives CASSLTGENTEAFF.